The clone carrying this T cell receptor beta chain was observed many times. Its antigen is not known. V lost 4 bases and J lost 0, with 13 bases in between. CDR1 is SGHVS, CDR2 FNYEAQ, per germline. There are 16 residues in the CDR3. The data originate from a study of blood T cells in healthy people across ages. Findings of the study overall: Diversity was estimated from one million T cells, and these estimates were considered underestimates. Measured against age, TCR beta diversity per million T cells decreased in a roughly linear manner.

For the second PCR, which ran for about 7 to 11 cycles, a sample-barcoded 5' primer and a J-beta primer mix were used. Using its own MiXCR run on the 5' RACE reads, TCRdb lists one record per CDR3 protein. The sample holds 1 million or so distinct CDR3 sequences, around 25% seen once. These same data were also listed under a study on T cells of mothers and their children. That source adds: It was through the M1S primer of the second PCR that sample barcodes and 2-4 random nucleotides were added. Mothers gave over 9 million TCR beta CDR3 reads each, and children several million each.

The TCR comes from a girl under 10 years old in good health. Specimen: blood. The chain employs TRBV7-6 and TRBJ2-1; TRBD1 is a possible D gene (6 bases). Here the CDR3 DNA reads TGTGCCAGCAGCTGGCAGGGGCTTAGCTCCTACAATGAGCAGTTCTTC. Translation gives CASSWQGLSSYNEQFF.